One and the same sample provided the 16 T cell receptor beta chains below, sequenced in a study of T-cell reconstitution after alpha-beta-depleted transplantation in children (dated by TCRdb to between 2015 and 2016). The library was made by PCR. Sequencing was performed on an Illumina HiSeq 2500. TCR library preparation used molecular barcoding, with unique molecular identifiers applied to normalize quantification of the TCRbeta repertoire. TCRdb redid the processing of the public reads, applying fastp at Q25 and MiXCR, and retained in-frame beta chains. Rows merge per CDR3 protein into single entries with the most common DNA and genes. For this sample there are about 110,000 distinct CDR3 sequences; about 6.4% appear just once. The ten largest clones represent less than 30% of the sample. The sample's treatment or condition label, decoded: allogeneic hematopoietic cell transplantation with graft depleted of TCRalphabeta T cells and CD19 B cells.

Sample: PBMCs, mostly from graft donor cells, taken 360 days after TCRalphabeta/CD19-depleted stem cell transplant. These receptors were taken from a male patient aged 2 to 9 who had a stem cell transplant for acute lymphoblastic leukemia, so the T cells may come from the graft donor.

This clonotype has only a few counts. The DNA of the CDR3 is TGCGCCAGCAGCTTGGCCTCGGGCACCGGGGAGCTGTTTTTT. Its protein is CASSLASGTGELFF. V and J are TRBV5-1 and TRBJ2-2; D gene unclear. Between the trimmed V and J ends, which lost 0 bases and 4 bases, there was a span of 7 bases. This CDR3 is built from 14 residues. The germline CDR1 and CDR2 sequences are SGHRS and YFSETQ.

This clonotype was detected ten times or more. This chain links TRBV10-3 with TRBJ2-7, with TRBD2 identical over 8 bases. The CDR3 extends over 16 amino acids. V dropped 0 bases and J dropped 3; count of bases not matched to a gene: 7. Germline V gene sequence: CDR1 ENHRY, CDR2 SYGVKD. CDR3 sequence reads: CAISESISGRIYEQYF. In DNA, the CDR3 is TGTGCCATCAGTGAGTCGATAAGCGGGAGAATCTACGAGCAGTACTTC.

The chain uses TRBV7-2 and TRBJ2-3, with D maybe TRBD2 (6 bases). V was cut by 0 bases and J by 0 bases, with 13 bases left in between. Germline assignment: CDR1 SGHTA and CDR2 FQGNSA. The CDR3 length is 17 residues. The CDR3 DNA reads as TGTGCCAGCAGCTTAGCGGGACTCCCTCCTAGCACAGATACGCAGTATTTT. It encodes CASSLAGLPPSTDTQYF. Combining the CDR3 with reference TRBV7-2 and TRBJ2-3 gives the whole variable domain GAGVSQSPSNKVTEKGKDVELRCDPISGHTALYWYRQSLGQGLEFLIYFQGNSAPDKSGLPSDRFSAERTGGSVSTLTIQRTQQEDSAVYLCASSLAGLPPSTDTQYFGPGTRLTVL.

This clonotype has at least ten counts. The rearrangement links TRBV4-3 to TRBJ2-4; 8 bases are shared with TRBD2. This CDR3 is built from 15 residues. The J segment lost 6 bases and the V segment lost 0 bases, leaving 4 bases of the junction unmatched. Per germline, CDR1 LGHNA and CDR2 YSLEER. As DNA, the CDR3 is TGCGCCAGCAGCCAAGATAGCGGGATGGTAAACATTCAGTACTTC. It specifies CASSQDSGMVNIQYF.

This sequence joins TRBV11-2 and TRBJ2-7; a weak D match, TRBD2 (5 bases). This CDR3 is 14 amino acids long. Germline V gene data show CDR1 as SGHAT and CDR2 as FQNNGV. Between the trimmed V and J ends, which lost 0 bases and 2 bases, there was a span of 8 bases. This CDR3 reads CASSLEPGTYEQYF. The CDR3, as DNA: TGTGCCAGCAGCTTAGAACCGGGAACCTACGAGCAGTACTTC.

The chain combines TRBV21-1 with TRBJ1-3; TRBD1, the table's D call, lacks a check against the DNA. TRBV21-1 is described as a pseudogene. This CDR3 contains 16 residues. This chain's CDR3 is CASYHRGGNSGNTIYF. CDR3 bases: TGTGCCAGCTACCACAGGGGAGGGAACTCTGGAAACACCATATATTTT.

This clonotype was recorded many times. V and J are TRBV29-1 and TRBJ2-7; tentatively, D is TRBD2 (6 bases). The germline V gene encodes CDR1 SQVTM and CDR2 ANQGSEA. This CDR3 has 13 amino acids. Trimming removed 2 bases from V and 4 bases from J, with 12 bases in between. The CDR3 loop reads CSVELPGTYEQYF. Here the CDR3 DNA reads TGCAGCGTTGAACTTCCCGGGACTTACGAGCAGTACTTC.

This clonotype was recorded at least ten times. The chain is built from TRBV6-5 and TRBJ2-3; D gene ambiguous. Germline V gene lookup returns CDR1 MNHEY and CDR2 SVGAGI. V was cut by 2 bases and J by 4 bases, with 13 bases left in between. This CDR3 has 15 amino acids. The CDR3 reads CASSYDRSQADTQYF. The CDR3 DNA reads TGTGCCAGCAGTTACGATCGGTCGCAGGCAGATACGCAGTATTTT.

This clonotype was seen many times. The gene calls are TRBV7-3 and TRBJ2-1; D is ambiguous. The CDR3 extends over 15 amino acids. V lost 5 bases, J lost 7 bases, and 18 bases lay in between. The V gene's germline CDR1 is SGHTA and CDR2 FQGTGA. This CDR3 reads CASSLYVPGPNEQFF. CDR3 in DNA: TGTGCCAGCAGCCTTTATGTCCCCGGCCCGAATGAGCAGTTCTTC.

This clonotype was picked up a small number of times. The rearrangement links TRBV4-3 to TRBJ1-4; D gene uncertain. In germline, CDR1 is LGHNA, CDR2 YSLEER. CDR3 length: 15 amino acids. The V and J ends lost 0 bases and 7 bases respectively, with 12 bases between them. CDR3 coding DNA: TGCGCCAGCAGCCAAGATGGAGGAGAGAGTGAAAAACTGTTTTTT. It encodes CASSQDGGESEKLFF.

This clonotype turned up a few times. This chain joins TRBV5-1 and TRBJ2-7; the D gene could be TRBD1 or TRBD2 (5 bases each). From germline, CDR1 is SGHRS and CDR2 YFSETQ. This CDR3 comprises 14 residues. Trimming took 3 bases from V and 5 from J, leaving 15 bases between them. CDR3 residues: CASSSTGTANEQYF. The CDR3 DNA reads as TGCGCCAGCAGCTCGACCGGGACGGCTAACGAGCAGTACTTC.

This clonotype has just a few counts. The chain carries TRBV7-6 and TRBJ1-2, with D maybe TRBD1 (5 bases). The V end lost 1 base, the J end lost 7 bases, and 10 bases lay between the germline ends. Germline CDR1 and CDR2: SGHVS and FNYEAQ. The CDR3 loop spans 13 amino acids. The CDR3 protein is CASSLGQGGGYTF. CDR3 sequence (DNA): TGTGCCAGCAGCTTAGGGCAGGGTGGTGGCTACACCTTC.

This clonotype occurred many times. The V gene is TRBV6-5, the J gene TRBJ2-2, with 7 nucleotides matching TRBD1. CDR1 and CDR2 (germline): MNHEY, SVGAGI. The CDR3 contains 14 residues. The J segment lost 3 bases and the V segment lost 5 bases, leaving 3 bases of the junction unmatched. Written as DNA, the CDR3 is TGTGCCAGCAGTCGGGACAGTTACACCGGGGAGCTGTTTTTT. Amino acids: CASSRDSYTGELFF.

This clonotype was detected only a few times. The gene calls are TRBV6-1 and TRBJ2-1; 10 bases line up with TRBD2. Germline CDR1 reads MNHNS; CDR2 reads SASEGT. The CDR3 loop spans 16 amino acids. J was trimmed by 4 bases and V by 2 bases; bases with no gene match: 5. The CDR3 DNA reads as TGTGCCAGCAGTGAATTAGCGGGGGGCCCTTACAATGAGCAGTTCTTC. Translated: CASSELAGGPYNEQFF.

The rearrangement links TRBV24-1 to TRBJ1-2, with D perhaps matching TRBD1 (6 bases). CDR3 length: 13 amino acids. Deletions cut 5 bases from V and 5 bases from J, with 11 bases between. Germline loops: CDR1 KGHDR, CDR2 SFDVKD. The CDR3 bases are TGTGCCACCAGTGCCGGGACAAAATATGGCTACACCTTC. Residues: CATSAGTKYGYTF.

This clonotype was counted at least ten times. The V call is TRBV5-1, the J call TRBJ2-7; 9 positions agree with TRBD2. This CDR3 is built from 15 residues. Germline CDR1 and CDR2: SGHRS and YFSETQ. V lost 6 bases and J lost 0; bases outside the gene matches: 7. As DNA, the CDR3 is TGCGCCAGCACCCTCGGTAGCGGGGGCTCCTACGAGCAGTACTTC. Protein product: CASTLGSGGSYEQYF.